This TCR beta chain was captured in a study of cytomegalovirus exposure and HLA in healthy donors. Study-wide background: The use of the same platform for the 95 to 150 validation repertoires and the 550 to 850 first-cohort repertoires was reported by a later analysis.

Only in-frame clones appear in the TCRdb table, and some are missing; sequencing was by immunoSEQ multiplex PCR. The sample holds roughly 100,000 clones, around 96% seen once. CDR1 is MNHNS, CDR2 SASEGT, per germline. The CDR3 is 12 amino acids. Deletions cut 4 bases from V and 11 bases from J, with 14 bases between. Whole-study findings and limits: Listed as cytomegalovirus-associated were 150 to 200 TCR beta chains. For most TCR sequences rarity was the rule, although some public TCRs occurred in many donors. In the 130 or so validation repertoires, a later analysis found that first-cohort TCR clusters tended to co-occur.

Points on this clone: Its specificity is unknown.

The origin of this receptor is a woman aged 18-30 years in good health and CMV-seronegative. V is TRBV6-1 and J is TRBJ1-1, with a possible D match to TRBD1 (6 bases). Sequenced: PBMCs. CDR3 region: CASSVDSSSAFF. The DNA for the CDR3 is TGTGCCAGCAGTGTGGACAGCTCTTCGGCTTTCTTT.